A single sample is the source of the 31 T cell receptor beta chains below, sequenced in a study of cytomegalovirus exposure and HLA in healthy donors (TCRdb year 2017). The library was made by the immunoSEQ multiplex PCR assay. A mixture of 60 forward primers for TCR Vbeta segments and 13 reverse primers for TCR Jbeta segments was used in the multiplex PCR. The clones in this table, taken by TCRdb from immuneACCESS, are in-frame only. Not every clone is retained; where verified, under half of the shortfall comes from an unresolved V gene, and the cause of the rest is unknown. Here the sample has more than 90,000 clones; 82% occur a single time. 3% to 4% of the sample rests with the top ten. Sequencing was done on a sample of PBMCs. The receptors come from a man between 50 and 59 years old in good health and CMV-seronegative.

J is TRBJ2-1 and V is TRBV7-2; D remains unclear. The CDR3 covers 14 residues. The germline V gene encodes CDR1 SGHTA and CDR2 FQGNSA. Trimming cost V 2 bases and J 1 base, with 6 bases left between them. CDR3 region: CASSLPFSYNEQFF. The DNA for the CDR3 is TGTGCCAGCAGCTTACCATTTTCCTACAATGAGCAGTTCTTC.

The count of this clone is one. This chain links TRBV15 with TRBJ2-2, with 7 bases lining up with TRBD2. Germline V lookup: CDR1 LNHNV, CDR2 YYDKDF (reference sequence). V dropped 6 bases and J dropped 3; count of bases not matched to a gene: 7. The CDR3 contains 15 residues. As DNA, the CDR3 is TGTGCCACCAGTACCGGGACTACCTACACCGGGGAGCTGTTTTTT. This gives the protein CATSTGTTYTGELFF.

V usage is TRBV11-1 and J usage is TRBJ2-7; D gene ambiguous. Germline loops: CDR1 SGHAT, CDR2 FQDESV (reference sequence). Trimming stripped 0 bases from V and 6 bases from J, with 12 bases between. CDR3 length equals 14 residues. CDR3 DNA: TGTGCCAGCAGCTTAGCTCAAGAGCTTTCCGAGCAGTACTTC. Its protein is CASSLAQELSEQYF.

The chain employs TRBV7-3 and TRBJ2-5; TRBD2 matches at 7 bases. The V segment lost 3 bases and the J segment 5 bases; nucleotides outside the gene matches: 18. Germline V gives CDR1 SGHTA, CDR2 FQGTGA. This CDR3 has 18 residues. The CDR3 region is CASSFMGGSGPVGETQYF. CDR3 DNA sequence: TGTGCCAGCAGCTTCATGGGGGGGTCGGGGCCGGTGGGGGAGACCCAGTACTTC.

This clone has just one count. The V and J genes are TRBV7-3 and TRBJ2-3; 11 bases match TRBD2. With 0 bases clipped from V and 5 bases from J, the junction kept 4 bases outside the gene matches. The CDR3 sequence is 16 residues long. The V gene's germline CDR1 is SGHTA and CDR2 FQGTGA. The CDR3 sequence: CASSLTLAGGGDTQYF. The CDR3, as DNA: TGTGCCAGCAGCTTAACGTTAGCGGGAGGGGGAGATACGCAGTATTTT.

Turning to this clone: This CDR3 fails to terminate in the conserved phenylalanine or tryptophan, so it likely reflects a read error. The DNA is left out, because the CDR3 cannot be placed on it with certainty; the CDR3 is given as TCRdb lists it. The genes are TRBV28 and TRBJ2-7; the D segment call TRBD2 is taken from the table without a DNA check. The CDR3 has 11 amino acids, counting both end residues. CDR1 is MDHEN and CDR2 is SYDVKM in the germline V gene. The CDR3 sequence is CASSSTGGVEI.

This clone was counted only a few times. This rearrangement joins TRBV13 to TRBJ2-1; D is possibly TRBD1 (5 bases). Trimming cost V 0 bases and J 5 bases, with 8 bases left between them. CDR1 is PRHDT, CDR2 FYEKMQ, per germline (reference sequence). CDR3 length: 14 amino acids. DNA for the CDR3: TGTGCCAGCAGCTTAGGGCTAGGGGACAATGAGCAGTTCTTC. Translated, it gives CASSLGLGDNEQFF.

The chain links TRBV9 to TRBJ1-2, with D maybe TRBD1 (6 bases). Germline CDR1 and CDR2: SGDLS and YYNGEE. V was pared by 4 bases and J by 0 bases, with 10 bases between. The length of the CDR3 is 14 residues. The CDR3 coding sequence is TGTGCCAGCAGCCCCAGGGGTTCTAACTATGGCTACACCTTC. Its protein product is CASSPRGSNYGYTF.

This chain connects TRBV10-1 to TRBJ2-5; D ambiguous. V lost 7 bases to trimming and J lost 4 bases, with 16 bases between them. Germline V CDR1 and CDR2: WNHNN, SYGVQD (reference sequence). This CDR3 spans 14 amino acids. The CDR3 DNA reads TGCGCCAGCAAAACCAGATATGCCCCAGAGACCCAGTACTTC. Protein: CASKTRYAPETQYF.

The chain uses TRBV7-6 and TRBJ1-3, with D possibly matching TRBD1 (5 bases). V lost 2 bases and J lost 0, with 14 bases in between. The CDR3 has 17 amino acids. CDR1 SGHVS and CDR2 FNYEAQ come from the germline V gene. The CDR3 here is CASSLRGAGPSGNTIYF. DNA of the CDR3: TGTGCCAGCAGCTTAAGGGGTGCGGGACCCTCTGGAAACACCATATATTTT.

This clone is a singleton in its sample. The chain is built from TRBV20-1 and TRBJ2-7; D uncertain. V was trimmed by 3 bases and J by 6 bases, leaving 6 bases between them. Germline assignment: CDR1 DFQATT and CDR2 SNEGSKA (reference sequence). CDR3 size: 10 residues. In nucleotides, the CDR3 is TGCAGTGCTAGGAGGAGCGAGCAGTACTTC. This encodes CSARRSEQYF.

This chain uses TRBV9 with TRBJ2-3; maybe TRBD1 (6 bases). Trimming shortened V by 1 base and J by 4 bases, and 13 bases separated the two germline ends. The CDR3 has 15 amino acids. Germline-derived CDR1 and CDR2 are SGDLS and YYNGEE. CDR3 bases: TGTGCCAGCAGCGTACAGGGGAAAGTAGCAGATACGCAGTATTTT. This sequence encodes CASSVQGKVADTQYF.

V usage is TRBV29-1 and J usage is TRBJ2-1; possibly TRBD2 for D (6 bases). The germline V and J ends were trimmed by 3 bases and 7 bases, with 7 bases remaining between them. CDR1 and CDR2 from the germline V gene are SQVTM and ANQGSEA. The CDR3 extends over 11 amino acids. The CDR3 region has the DNA TGCAGCGTTGATGGGGGGAATGAGCAGTTCTTC. It translates to CSVDGGNEQFF.

The chain recombines TRBV14 with TRBJ2-5, with 7 bases lining up with TRBD1. Germline-derived CDR1 and CDR2 are SGHDN and FVKESK. The CDR3 totals 15 residues. V was clipped by 4 bases and J by 5 bases; unmatched bases: 10. The CDR3 sequence is CASSPGQFGGETQYF. The CDR3 DNA reads as TGTGCCAGCAGCCCGGGACAGTTTGGGGGTGAGACCCAGTACTTC.

This clone occurred a few times. For the CDR3, the DNA is TGCGCCAGCAGCTGGGGACAGCCCTACAATGAGCAGTTCTTC. Its protein is CASSWGQPYNEQFF. The chain carries TRBV5-1 and TRBJ2-1, with 7 nucleotides matching TRBD1. The germline V gene has CDR1 SGHRS and CDR2 YFSETQ. This CDR3 comprises 14 residues. V was pared by 3 bases and J by 2 bases, with 2 bases of the junction left unmatched.

V gene TRBV5-8 combines with J gene TRBJ2-1; D perhaps matches TRBD2 (7 bases). The CDR3 loop spans 15 amino acids. Germline assignment: CDR1 SGHTS and CDR2 YDEGEE. Trimming took 0 bases from V and 5 from J, leaving 12 bases between them. CDR3 bases: TGTGCCAGCAGCTTGGCGGGGGGCCGGGACAATGAGCAGTTCTTC. The encoded protein is CASSLAGGRDNEQFF.

V and J are TRBV25-1 and TRBJ2-6; D is possibly TRBD1 (6 bases). Germline V gene data show CDR1 as MGHDK and CDR2 as SYGVNS. The ends were cut back, 4 bases at V and 5 bases at J, with 21 bases in the middle. The CDR3 length is 18 residues. CDR3 in DNA: TGTGCCAGCAGTGGGGATCAGACAGGTATAAGTCGGGCCAACGTCCTGACTTTC. Amino acids: CASSGDQTGISRANVLTF.

The sample holds a few counts of this clone. The chain combines TRBV4-2 with TRBJ2-3; 12 nucleotides line up with TRBD2. Germline CDR1 reads LGHNA; CDR2 reads YNFKEQ. This CDR3 comprises 16 residues. V lost 4 bases and J lost 1; bases outside the gene matches: 3. The CDR3 protein is CASSLRLAGGTDTQYF. CDR3 sequence (DNA): TGTGCCAGCAGCCTCCGACTAGCGGGGGGCACAGATACGCAGTATTTT.

This clone has just a few counts. The chain couples TRBV28 to TRBJ2-7, with a possible D match to TRBD1 (6 bases). The length of the CDR3 is 15 residues. Germline V gene data show CDR1 as MDHEN and CDR2 as SYDVKM. Between the trimmed V and J ends, which lost 4 bases and 0 bases, there was a span of 13 bases. DNA for the CDR3: TGTGCCAGCAGTTCCAGACAGGTACCCTCCTACGAGCAGTACTTC. This translates into CASSSRQVPSYEQYF.

On this clone: Other DNA sequences in this specimen translate into the identical CDR3. This chain connects TRBV7-8 to TRBJ1-1; no clear D gene. Trimming pared 3 bases from V and 1 base from J, leaving 9 bases between. In germline, CDR1 is SGHVS, CDR2 FQNEAQ. This CDR3 comprises 14 residues. The CDR3 loop is CASSLGGSNTEAFF. The CDR3 bases are TGTGCCAGCAGCTTGGGAGGATCGAACACTGAAGCTTTCTTT. Using reference TRBV7-8 and TRBJ1-1 for the parts outside the CDR3, the full variable domain is GAGVSQSPRYKVAKRGQDVALRCDPISGHVSLFWYQQALGQGPEFLTYFQNEAQLDKSGLPSDRFFAERPEGSVSTLKIQRTQQEDSAVYLCASSLGGSNTEAFFGQGTRLTVV.

This chain uses TRBV11-2 with TRBJ1-2; tentative D call: TRBD1 (6 bases). V lost 1 base and J 5 bases, leaving 8 bases between the germline ends. This CDR3 contains 13 residues. Germline-derived CDR1 and CDR2 are SGHAT and FQNNGV. CDR3 coding DNA: TGTGCCAGCAGCTTAGGGACAGCTTATGGCTACACCTTC. Translation: CASSLGTAYGYTF.

The rearrangement joins TRBV11-2 to TRBJ2-5, with 9 bases aligning to TRBD2. The V and J ends lost 6 bases and 1 base, in that order; junction bases with no gene match: 3. This CDR3 comprises 14 residues. Germline V gene data show CDR1 as SGHAT and CDR2 as FQNNGV. The CDR3 protein is CASSSLAGQETQYF. CDR3 DNA: TGTGCCAGCAGTTCACTAGCGGGCCAAGAGACCCAGTACTTC.

The chain carries TRBV7-2 and TRBJ2-7, with D possibly TRBD2 on 6 matching bases. The CDR3 loop spans 11 amino acids. V was trimmed by 6 bases and J by 4 bases, leaving 7 bases between them. The germline V gene encodes CDR1 SGHTA and CDR2 FQGNSA. This CDR3 reads CASRRGYEQYF. As DNA, the CDR3 is TGTGCCAGCAGACGGGGGTACGAGCAGTACTTC.

The CDR3 reads CASSRDRVGTDTQYF. DNA of the CDR3: TGTGCCAGCTCAAGGGACAGAGTAGGCACAGATACGCAGTATTTT. The chain has TRBV18 and TRBJ2-3, with 7 positions matching TRBD1. Unmatched junction bases numbered 6, after V lost 5 bases and J lost 1 base. The CDR3 is 15 amino acids. Germline V CDR1 and CDR2: KGHSH, LQKENI.

This rearrangement joins TRBV5-1 to TRBJ2-7; 10 bases map to TRBD2. Germline V gives CDR1 SGHRS, CDR2 YFSETQ. The CDR3 spans 16 residues. The J segment lost 0 bases and the V segment lost 2 bases, leaving 5 bases of the junction unmatched. Here the CDR3 reads CASSLGSGGISYEQYF. CDR3 sequence (DNA): TGCGCCAGCAGCTTAGGTAGCGGGGGGATCTCCTACGAGCAGTACTTC.

This clone came up once. This rearrangement joins TRBV25-1 to TRBJ2-7; 9 bases fit TRBD1. V was pared by 3 bases and J by 7 bases, with 10 bases of the junction left unmatched. The CDR3 spans 15 residues. Germline loops: CDR1 MGHDK, CDR2 SYGVNS. The CDR3 nucleotides are TGTGCCAGCAGTGACCCAGGACAGGGGACAGGGGAGCAGTACTTC. Amino acid sequence: CASSDPGQGTGEQYF.

The chain has TRBV10-1 and TRBJ2-1; the match to TRBD2 covers 9 bases. Losses at the gene ends were 6 bases for V and 7 bases for J; bases not matched to a gene: 13. CDR1 and CDR2 from the germline V gene are WNHNN and SYGVQD (reference sequence). The CDR3 consists of 16 residues. The CDR3 region is CASRGASGKEGNEQFF. CDR3 DNA: TGCGCCAGCAGGGGGGCTAGCGGGAAAGAGGGGAATGAGCAGTTCTTC.

The rearrangement joins TRBV19 to TRBJ1-5; D is unclear. The length of the CDR3 is 17 residues. Germline-derived CDR1 and CDR2 are LNHDA and SQIVND (reference sequence). The V end was cut by 6 bases, the J end by 0 bases, with 18 bases between. The CDR3 region has the DNA TGTGCCAGTAGGAGCCGGACGGGATTTAATAGCAATCAGCCCCAGCATTTT. Amino acids: CASRSRTGFNSNQPQHF.

The gene calls are TRBV19 and TRBJ2-1, with D perhaps matching TRBD1 (5 bases). CDR3 size: 15 residues. Trimming pared 0 bases from V and 4 bases from J, leaving 10 bases between. The germline CDR1 and CDR2 sequences are LNHDA and SQIVND (reference sequence). CDR3: CASSIEQGKYNEQFF. Here the CDR3 DNA reads TGTGCCAGTAGTATAGAGCAGGGAAAGTACAATGAGCAGTTCTTC. Together with reference TRBV19 and TRBJ2-1, the CDR3 gives the full variable domain: DGGITQSPKYLFRKEGQNVTLSCEQNLNHDAMYWYRQDPGQGLRLIYYSQIVNDFQKGDIAEGYSVSREKKESFPLTVTSAQKNPTAFYLCASSIEQGKYNEQFFGPGTRLTVL.

The J gene is TRBJ1-3, the V gene TRBV16; TRBD1 matches 8 bases. Germline loops: CDR1 KGHSY, CDR2 FQNENV. V lost 3 bases, J lost 0 bases, and 4 bases stayed unmatched. The CDR3 runs to 16 residues. The CDR3 reads CASSHSDRASGNTIYF. CDR3 nucleotide sequence: TGTGCCAGCAGCCATTCGGACAGGGCCTCTGGAAACACCATATATTTT.

This rearrangement joins TRBV28 to TRBJ1-3; possible D gene TRBD1, 5 bases. The germline V and J ends were trimmed by 5 bases and 1 base, with 12 bases remaining between them. The germline V gene has CDR1 MDHEN and CDR2 SYDVKM. The CDR3 has 15 amino acids. The DNA of the CDR3 is TGTGCCAGCAGTCCGCTTTCAGGGTCTGGAAACACCATATATTTT. Protein sequence: CASSPLSGSGNTIYF. Together with reference TRBV28 and TRBJ1-3, the CDR3 gives the full variable domain: DVKVTQSSRYLVKRTGEKVFLECVQDMDHENMFWYRQDPGLGLRLIYFSYDVKMKEKGDIPEGYSVSREKKERFSLILESASTNQTSMYLCASSPLSGSGNTIYFGEGSWLTVV.